A selection of T cell receptor beta chains follows, all from one sample in a study of blood T cell repertoires in COVID-19. Profiling relied on immunoSEQ multiplex PCR, and the TCRdb table lists in-frame clones only, not all of them. The data hold 150,000 to 250,000 clones, with roughly four fifths observed a single time. Sequenced sample: peripheral blood. The receptors shown here come from a human donor with acute or convalescent COVID-19. The donor label of this sample is uncertain. Each CDR3 is given with its conserved first and last residue. A D gene is named only where the DNA matches it firmly. Some rows mark clone size as missing; the rest say once, few, many or name a class of expanded clone.

>TRBV5-1|NA|NA|TRBJ2-1
TGCGCCAGCAGCTTATTGGACGCGGGGAGTGAGCAGTTCTTC
CASSLLDAGSEQFF
>TRBV7-8|NA|NA|TRBJ1-5
TGTGCCAGCAGCTTAATGGGAGGTCAGCCCCAGCATTTT
CASSLMGGQPQHF
>TRBV5-1|NA|NA|TRBJ1-2
TGCGCCAGCAGCTTGGACAGCACCTATGGCTACACCTTC
CASSLDSTYGYTF
>TRBV2|few|TRBD2|TRBJ2-2
TGTGCCAGCAGTGAAGCAAGCGGGAGAGGATCCGGGGAGCTGTTTTTT
CASSEASGRGSGELFF
>TRBV27|NA|NA|TRBJ2-6
TGTGCCAGCAGGAGCAAAGAGGCTGGGGCCAACGTCCTGACTTTC
CASRSKEAGANVLTF
>TRBV5-6|NA|TRBD1|TRBJ2-5
TGTGCCAGCGGCCAAGGACAGGGAGAGACCCAGTACTTC
CASGQGQGETQYF
>TRBV6-5|once|TRBD1|TRBJ2-7
TGTGCCAGCAGACCGACGACAGGGGCGACCTACGAGCAGTACTTC
CASRPTTGATYEQYF
>TRBV6-4|NA|TRBD1|TRBJ1-2
TGTGCCAGCAGTGACTCGACAGGGGGCGTGGGGGGCTACACCTTC
CASSDSTGGVGGYTF
>TRBV19|NA|NA|TRBJ2-1
TGTGCCAGTAGTAACACGGGGAATGAGCAGTTCTTC
CASSNTGNEQFF
>TRBV6-5|once|TRBD1|TRBJ2-7
TGTGTCAGCAGTTACTCCGGACAGGGAGTGGGAGAGCAGTACTTC
CVSSYSGQGVGEQYF
>TRBV27|NA|TRBD1|TRBJ2-5
TGTGCCAGCAGCACTACTCCGGGACAGCAAGAGACCCAGTACTTC
CASSTTPGQQETQYF
>TRBV5-6|NA|TRBD1|TRBJ2-5
TGTGCCAGCAGCCCCGGGACAGGGGTCCAAGAGACCCAGTACTTC
CASSPGTGVQETQYF
>TRBV6-5|NA|NA|TRBJ1-1
TGTGCCAGCAGTTACGGAGGAATCGGCACTGAAGCTTTCTTT
CASSYGGIGTEAFF
>TRBV28|NA|NA|TRBJ2-7
TGTGCCAGCAGGGGGGCCAAGAGCTCCTACGAGCAGTACTTC
CASRGAKSSYEQYF
>TRBV19|NA|NA|TRBJ1-5
TGTGCCAGTAGTATTAGAGTGGATCAGCCCCAGCATTTT
CASSIRVDQPQHF
>TRBV10-2|NA|TRBD2|TRBJ2-7
TGCGCCAGCAGTCCTAGCGGGAGGGCCCCAAGCTCCTACGAGCAGTACTTC
CASSPSGRAPSSYEQYF
>TRBV7-3|NA|TRBD2|TRBJ2-3
TGTGCCAGCAGCACCGGGACTAGCGGGAGGACAGATACGCAGTATTTT
CASSTGTSGRTDTQYF
>TRBV11-3|NA|NA|TRBJ1-3
TGTGCCAGCAGCTTAGAGGCAGAAAGCTCTGGAAACACCATATATTTT
CASSLEAESSGNTIYF
>TRBV24-1|NA|TRBD1|TRBJ2-4
TGTGCCACCAGTGAAGGACAGGCGGCGGCCAAAAACATTCAGTACTTC
CATSEGQAAAKNIQYF
>TRBV9|NA|NA|TRBJ1-2
TGTGCCAGCAGCGTAGAACCGGGGAATGGCTACACCTTC
CASSVEPGNGYTF
>TRBV19|NA|NA|TRBJ2-3
TGTGCCAGTAGAAGGGATAGGGCCTCGGGGTCGACAGATACGCAGTATTTT
CASRRDRASGSTDTQYF
>TRBV4-2|few|NA|TRBJ2-7
TGTGCCAGCAGCCAATCCAGTACCTACGAGCAGTACTTC
CASSQSSTYEQYF
>TRBV7-2|NA|NA|TRBJ1-1
TGTGCCAGCAGCTTCAGGGGCGGCGGAACTGAAGCTTTCTTT
CASSFRGGGTEAFF
>TRBV19|once|TRBD2|TRBJ2-1
TGTGCCAGTAGTAATCTAGCGGGAGGAATGGTGGGGCAGTTCTTC
CASSNLAGGMVGQFF
>TRBV27|NA|NA|TRBJ2-3
TGTGCCAGCCGCCTAGCGTTAAGCACAGATACGCAGTATTTT
CASRLALSTDTQYF
>TRBV24-1|NA|NA|TRBJ2-3
TGTGCCACCGCGGAAGCGGGTACGACAGATACGCAGTATTTT
CATAEAGTTDTQYF
>TRBV7-8|few|NA|TRBJ2-5
TGTGCCAGCAGCTTACGGCGGCAAGAGACCCAGTACTTC
CASSLRRQETQYF
>TRBV6-5|few|TRBD2|TRBJ2-3
TGTGCCAGTTTAGCGGGAGCTCGCACAGATACGCAGTATTTT
CASLAGARTDTQYF
>TRBV14|NA|NA|TRBJ2-3
TGTGCCAGCAGCCAGTCCGGGGGTAGCACAGATACGCAGTATTTT
CASSQSGGSTDTQYF
>TRBV24-1|NA|TRBD2|TRBJ2-1
TGTGCCACCAGTGAGCGGGGGACTAGCGCCTACAATGAGCAGTTCTTC
CATSERGTSAYNEQFF
>TRBV28|NA|NA|TRBJ2-5
TGTGCCAGCAGTTTATCCGTCCGAGCCCAGTACTTC
CASSLSVRAQYF
>TRBV5-1|NA|TRBD2|TRBJ2-1
TGCGCCAGCAGCGAGGGTTTGGGGCTAGCGGTTGACGGGAATGAGCAGTTCTTC
CASSEGLGLAVDGNEQFF
>TRBV6-5|NA|TRBD1|TRBJ1-5
TGTGCCAGCAGTTTGACGGGAGGGACAGGGTATCAGCCCCAGCATTTT
CASSLTGGTGYQPQHF
>TRBV5-8|NA|NA|TRBJ1-3
TGTGCCAGCAGCTTATACTCTGGAAACACCATATATTTT
CASSLYSGNTIYF
>TRBV2|once|NA|TRBJ1-5
TGTGCCAGCAGGGACAGTTTGTTGATGGCCCAGCATTTT
CASRDSLLMAQHF
>TRBV19|NA|TRBD2|TRBJ2-7
TGTGCCAGTAGTACTCTAGCGGGAGGTGAGTACGAGCAGTACTTC
CASSTLAGGEYEQYF
>TRBV9|NA|NA|TRBJ2-3
TGTGCCAGCAGCGTAGGCTACACAGATACGCAGTATTTT
CASSVGYTDTQYF
>TRBV3-1/TRBV3-2|NA|TRBD2|TRBJ2-5
TGTGCCAGCAGCGAACTAGCGGAAGAGACCCAGTACTTC
CASSELAEETQYF
>TRBV10-3|NA|NA|TRBJ1-2
TGTGCCATCAGTGACGGCTATGGCTACACCTTC
CAISDGYGYTF